Listed here are 18 T cell receptor beta chains from one sample, sequenced in a study of blood T cells in healthy people across ages. Primers used in a second PCR of about 7 to 11 cycles were a sample-barcoded 5' primer and a J-beta primer mix. One entry per CDR3 protein results from TCRdb running MiXCR on the 5' RACE reads. The sample yields about 650,000 distinct CDR3 sequences, roughly 32% seen once. The sample consisted of blood. The receptors were gathered from a woman over 75 in good health.

In DNA, the CDR3 is TGTGCCAGCAGCCGGATAGGGGATCAGCCCCAGCATTTT. As protein: CASSRIGDQPQHF. V usage is TRBV4-2 and J usage is TRBJ1-5; weak D call: TRBD1 (5 bases). The CDR3 totals 13 residues. The germline V gene has CDR1 LGHNA and CDR2 YNFKEQ. V was pared by 4 bases and J by 5 bases, with 9 bases between.

This clonotype has at least ten counts. The rearrangement joins TRBV27 to TRBJ2-3; TRBD1 might be the D (6 bases). This CDR3 region has 13 residues. Trimming cost V 5 bases and J 8 bases, with 14 bases left between them. Germline values: CDR1 MNHEY, CDR2 SMNVEV (reference sequence). The DNA for the CDR3 is TGTGCCAGCAGTGTAAACAGGGACGGTACGCAGTATTTT. Translation gives CASSVNRDGTQYF.

About this clonotype itself: A much larger clone differs by one base, so this may be a read error. The chain has TRBV5-1 and TRBJ2-3, with D tentatively TRBD1 or TRBD2 (5 bases each). This CDR3 has 15 residues. CDR1 SGHRS and CDR2 YFSETQ come from the germline V gene. V dropped 0 bases and J dropped 6 bases, with 14 bases sitting between them. The CDR3 is CASSLARGPRDTQYF. The CDR3 nucleotides read TGCGCCAGCAGCTTGGCACGGGGCCCTAGGGATACGCAGTATTTT. The variable domain in full, with the rest retrieved from reference TRBV5-1 and TRBJ2-3, is KAGVTQTPRYLIKTRGQQVTLSCSPISGHRSVSWYQQTPGQGLQFLFEYFSETQRNKGNFPGRFSGRQFSNSRSEMNVSTLELGDSALYLCASSLARGPRDTQYFGPGTRLTVL.

Comment on this clonotype: A much larger clone lies a single base off, so this may be a read error. The chain employs TRBV5-6 and TRBJ2-7, with 8 bases that match TRBD2. The CDR3 has 17 amino acids. Germline loops: CDR1 SGHDT, CDR2 YYEEEE. The V gene end was trimmed by 4 bases and the J gene end by 7 bases; junction bases not matched to a gene: 19. CDR3 bases: TGTGCCAGCAGCAAGAATAGCGGGGCCGTCTCCTACAATGAGCAGTACTTC. Amino acids: CASSKNSGAVSYNEQYF.

This clonotype was observed a handful of times. It may be a read error: a sequence one base away is much more abundant. The chain couples TRBV12-3 or TRBV12-4 to TRBJ2-7; D is possibly TRBD1 (5 bases). The CDR3 extends over 12 amino acids. Trimming took off 0 bases at V and 8 bases at J, with 8 bases between the two ends. This CDR3 is CASSLAQGKQYF. CDR3 sequence (DNA): TGTGCCAGCAGTTTAGCCCAGGGAAAGCAGTACTTC.

This clonotype was counted many times. The chain recombines TRBV20-1 with TRBJ2-7, with no clear D. The CDR3 loop spans 10 amino acids. The germline V and J ends were trimmed by 5 bases and 3 bases, with 5 bases remaining between them. Germline assignment: CDR1 DFQATT and CDR2 SNEGSKA (reference sequence). The CDR3 loop reads CSASFYEQYF. The CDR3 DNA reads as TGCAGTGCTTCGTTCTACGAGCAGTACTTC.

The chain uses TRBV28 and TRBJ2-4, with a possible D match to TRBD1 (6 bases). Germline V lookup: CDR1 MDHEN, CDR2 SYDVKM. Trimming shortened V by 3 bases and J by 2 bases, and 14 bases separated the two germline ends. The CDR3 spans 16 residues. This chain's CDR3 is CASSFLGQPTKNIQYF. The CDR3 DNA sequence: TGTGCCAGCAGTTTTCTAGGACAGCCGACCAAAAACATTCAGTACTTC.

The J gene is TRBJ2-1, the V gene TRBV5-1; 9 nucleotides agree with TRBD1. This CDR3 comprises 15 residues. V lost 8 bases to trimming and J lost 8 bases; unmatched junction nucleotides: 14. CDR1 SGHRS and CDR2 YFSETQ come from the germline V gene. The CDR3 coding sequence is TGCGCCAGTACCCGAACAGGGGGCGCCTTCGATGAGCAGTTCTTC. This sequence encodes CASTRTGGAFDEQFF.

This clonotype was found many times. In DNA, the CDR3 is TGTGCCAGCAGCGTCTCTACCCCCAGCACAGATACGCAGTATTTT. Residues: CASSVSTPSTDTQYF. The chain links TRBV9 to TRBJ2-3, with D unresolved. CDR3 length: 15 amino acids. Germline loops: CDR1 SGDLS, CDR2 YYNGEE. V lost 2 bases, J lost 0 bases, and 10 bases lay in between.

This clonotype was observed a single time. This clone may be a read error of a much larger clone one base away. The chain is built from TRBV5-4 and TRBJ2-1; D uncertain. Germline V gives CDR1 SGHNT, CDR2 YYREEE (reference sequence). The CDR3 is 14 residues long. The CDR3 region has the DNA TGTGCCAGCACCTTGGCCAGCGTACAAGAGACCCAGTTCTTC. Its protein product is CASTLASVQETQFF.

Regarding this clonotype: A read error is possible here, since a much larger clone lies one base away. The CDR3, as DNA: TGTGCCCGCAGCCTTTACCAGGGGGCCAAAAACATTCAGTACTTC. Protein sequence: CARSLYQGAKNIQYF. V usage is TRBV4-2 and J usage is TRBJ2-4, with D maybe TRBD1 (6 bases). This CDR3 contains 15 residues. In germline, CDR1 is LGHNA, CDR2 YNFKEQ.

This clonotype appeared many times. The chain employs TRBV7-2 and TRBJ2-3; 7 bases are shared with TRBD1. The V gene's germline CDR1 is SGHTA and CDR2 FQGNSA. The CDR3 extends over 14 amino acids. Trimming removed 7 bases from V and 12 bases from J; junction bases left unmatched: 16. This CDR3 is CASTPGQRKLVQYF. The DNA of the CDR3 is TGTGCCAGCACCCCGGGACAGAGGAAGTTGGTACAGTATTTT.

This clonotype turned up a few times. A read error is possible here, since a much larger clone lies one base away. The rearrangement joins TRBV6-4 to TRBJ2-1; no clear D. Deletions cut 2 bases from V and 6 bases from J, with 5 bases between. Germline V CDR1 and CDR2: MRHNA, SNTAGT. The CDR3 is made up of 12 amino acids. For the CDR3, the DNA is TGTGCCAGCAGTGACGGTAGCAATGAGCAGTTCTTC. Encoded protein: CASSDGSNEQFF.

This chain joins TRBV30 and TRBJ1-5; weak D call: TRBD1 (6 bases). Germline V gives CDR1 GTSNPN, CDR2 SVGIG (reference sequence). V was pared by 0 bases and J by 5 bases, with 11 bases between. This CDR3 has 14 amino acids. The CDR3 DNA is TGTGCCTGGAGTGTACTTGGACAGCATCAGCCCCAGCATTTT. Amino acids: CAWSVLGQHQPQHF.

This clonotype was found once. The DNA of the CDR3 is TGTGCCAGCAATATGGGACAGGGGGGCAACTATGGCTACACCTTC. Protein product: CASNMGQGGNYGYTF. The V call is TRBV6-2 or TRBV6-3, the J call TRBJ1-2; 11 bases agree with TRBD1. Germline CDR1 MNHEY, CDR2 SVGEGT. With V trimmed by 7 bases and J by 2 bases, 6 bases remained unmatched. The CDR3 spans 15 residues.

At least ten counts were recorded for this clonotype. The J gene is TRBJ1-2, the V gene TRBV6-2 or TRBV6-3; 7 bases agree with TRBD1. CDR1 and CDR2 (germline): MNHEY, SVGEGT. The CDR3 length is 15 residues. Germline trimming cut 2 bases from V and 3 bases from J; bases unmatched to any gene: 6. CDR3 in amino acids: CASSYRQGADYGYTF. The CDR3 nucleotides are TGTGCCAGCAGTTACAGACAGGGTGCTGACTATGGCTACACCTTC.

Only a few counts were recorded for this clonotype. With a much larger clone just one base away, this may be a read error. This sequence joins TRBV20-1 and TRBJ2-3; TRBD1 agrees at 10 bases. The CDR3 is 15 amino acids. Per germline, CDR1 DFQATT and CDR2 SNEGSKA (reference sequence). V shed 0 bases, J shed 6 bases, and the junction held 6 bases outside the gene matches. CDR3 sequence (DNA): TGCAGTGCTAGAGAGTTGGGACAGGGGAGGGATACGCAGTATTTT. Translation gives CSARELGQGRDTQYF.

The chain combines TRBV6-2 or TRBV6-3 with TRBJ1-1; possibly TRBD1 for D (5 bases). The CDR3 consists of 15 residues. Trimming stripped 5 bases from V and 11 bases from J, with 24 bases between. Germline V gene lookup returns CDR1 MNHEY and CDR2 SVGEGT. CDR3 residues: CASSPDAGPIKGAFF. CDR3 nucleotide sequence: TGTGCCAGCAGTCCGGATGCGGGACCCATCAAGGGGGCTTTCTTT.